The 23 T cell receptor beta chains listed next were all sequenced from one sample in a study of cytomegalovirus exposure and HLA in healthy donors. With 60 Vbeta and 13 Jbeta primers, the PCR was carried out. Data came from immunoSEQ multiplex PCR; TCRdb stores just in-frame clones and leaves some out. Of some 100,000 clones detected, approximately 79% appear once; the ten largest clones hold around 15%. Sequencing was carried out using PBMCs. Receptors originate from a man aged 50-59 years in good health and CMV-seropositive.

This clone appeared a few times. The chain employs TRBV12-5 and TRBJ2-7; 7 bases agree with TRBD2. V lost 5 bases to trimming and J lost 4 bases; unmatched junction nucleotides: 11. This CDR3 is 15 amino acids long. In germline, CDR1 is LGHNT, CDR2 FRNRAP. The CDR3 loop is CASGPAGLLDYEQYF. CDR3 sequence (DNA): TGTGCTAGTGGTCCAGCGGGGCTTCTAGATTACGAGCAGTACTTC.

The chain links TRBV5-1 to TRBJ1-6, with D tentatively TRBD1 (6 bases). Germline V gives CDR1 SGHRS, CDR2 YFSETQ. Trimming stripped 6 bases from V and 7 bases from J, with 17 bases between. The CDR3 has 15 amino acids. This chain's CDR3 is CASTLDRLGNSPLHF. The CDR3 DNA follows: TGCGCCAGCACTCTAGACAGGTTGGGGAATTCACCCCTCCACTTT.

This chain's CDR3 is CASSSYGNSPLHF. The CDR3 bases are TGTGCCAGCAGCTCCTACGGGAATTCACCCCTCCACTTT. V gene TRBV5-4 combines with J gene TRBJ1-6; D not resolved. This CDR3 is 13 amino acids long. The V and J ends lost 3 bases and 7 bases respectively, with 8 bases between them. CDR1 SGHNT and CDR2 YYREEE come from the germline V gene (reference sequence).

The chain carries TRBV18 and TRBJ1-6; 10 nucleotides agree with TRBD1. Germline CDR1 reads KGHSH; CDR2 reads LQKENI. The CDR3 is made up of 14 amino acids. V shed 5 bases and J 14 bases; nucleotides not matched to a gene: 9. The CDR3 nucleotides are TGTGCCAGCTCATCTGACAGGGGGCAAGGCACCCTCCACTTT. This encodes CASSSDRGQGTLHF.

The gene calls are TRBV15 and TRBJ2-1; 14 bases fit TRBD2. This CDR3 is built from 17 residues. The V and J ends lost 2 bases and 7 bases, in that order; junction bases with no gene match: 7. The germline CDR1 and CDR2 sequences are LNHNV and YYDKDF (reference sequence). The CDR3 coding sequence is TGTGCCACCAGCAGATTGGGACTAGCGGGAGTGGAGAATGAGCAGTTCTTC. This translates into CATSRLGLAGVENEQFF.

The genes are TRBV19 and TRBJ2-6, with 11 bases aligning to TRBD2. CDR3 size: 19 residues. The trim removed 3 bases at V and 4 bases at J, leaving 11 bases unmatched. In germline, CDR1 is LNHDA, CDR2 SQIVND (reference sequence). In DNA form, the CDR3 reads TGTGCCAGTAGTATCCCGCTCGGACTAGCGGGCACCGGGGCCAACGTCCTGACTTTC. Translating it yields CASSIPLGLAGTGANVLTF.

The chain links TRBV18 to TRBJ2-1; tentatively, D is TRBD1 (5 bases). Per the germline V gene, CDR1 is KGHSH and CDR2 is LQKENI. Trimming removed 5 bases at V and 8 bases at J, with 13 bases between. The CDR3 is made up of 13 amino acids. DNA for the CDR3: TGTGCCAGCTCAACCAGCAGGGTGGATGAGCAGTTCTTC. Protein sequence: CASSTSRVDEQFF.

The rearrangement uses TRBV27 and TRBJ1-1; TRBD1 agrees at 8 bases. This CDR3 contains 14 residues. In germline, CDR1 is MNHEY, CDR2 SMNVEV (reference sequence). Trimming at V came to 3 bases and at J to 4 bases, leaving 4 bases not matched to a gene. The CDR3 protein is CASSFNTGGTEAFF. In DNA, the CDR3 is TGTGCCAGCAGTTTCAATACAGGGGGCACTGAAGCTTTCTTT.

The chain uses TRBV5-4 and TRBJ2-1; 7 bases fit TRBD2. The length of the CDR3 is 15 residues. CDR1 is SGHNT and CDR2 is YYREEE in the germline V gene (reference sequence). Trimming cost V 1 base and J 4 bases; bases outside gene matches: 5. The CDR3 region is CASSLSGTTYNEQFF. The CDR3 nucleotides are TGTGCCAGCAGCTTGTCCGGGACTACTTACAATGAGCAGTTCTTC. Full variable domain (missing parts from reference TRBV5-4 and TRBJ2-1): ETGVTQSPTHLIKTRGQQVTLRCSSQSGHNTVSWYQQALGQGPQFIFQYYREEENGRGNFPPRFSGLQFPNYSSELNVNALELDDSALYLCASSLSGTTYNEQFFGPGTRLTVL.

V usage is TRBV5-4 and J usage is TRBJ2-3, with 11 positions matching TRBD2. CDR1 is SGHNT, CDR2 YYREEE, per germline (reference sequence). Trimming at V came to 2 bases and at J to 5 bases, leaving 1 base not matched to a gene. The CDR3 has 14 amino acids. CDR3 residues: CASSFSGGGDTQYF. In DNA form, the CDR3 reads TGTGCCAGCAGCTTTAGCGGGGGGGGAGATACGCAGTATTTT. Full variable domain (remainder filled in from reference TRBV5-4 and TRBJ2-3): ETGVTQSPTHLIKTRGQQVTLRCSSQSGHNTVSWYQQALGQGPQFIFQYYREEENGRGNFPPRFSGLQFPNYSSELNVNALELDDSALYLCASSFSGGGDTQYFGPGTRLTVL.

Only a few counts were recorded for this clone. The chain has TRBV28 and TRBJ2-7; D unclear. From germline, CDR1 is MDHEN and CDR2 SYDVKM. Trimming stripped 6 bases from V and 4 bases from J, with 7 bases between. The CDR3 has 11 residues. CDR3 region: CASSPYYEQYF. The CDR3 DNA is TGTGCCAGCAGCCCTTATTACGAGCAGTACTTC.

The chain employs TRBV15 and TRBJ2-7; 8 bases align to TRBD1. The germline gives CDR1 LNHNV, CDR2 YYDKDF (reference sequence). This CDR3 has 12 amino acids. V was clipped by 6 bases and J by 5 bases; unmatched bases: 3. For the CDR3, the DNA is TGTGCCACCAGTCCGACAGGGGACGAGCAGTACTTC. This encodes CATSPTGDEQYF.

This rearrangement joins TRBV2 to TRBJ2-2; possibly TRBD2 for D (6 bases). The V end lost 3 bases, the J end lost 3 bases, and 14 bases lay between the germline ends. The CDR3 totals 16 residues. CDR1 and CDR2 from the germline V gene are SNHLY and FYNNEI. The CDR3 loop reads CASSEELGGDTGELFF. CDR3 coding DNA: TGTGCCAGCAGTGAGGAGTTGGGGGGTGACACCGGGGAGCTGTTTTTT.

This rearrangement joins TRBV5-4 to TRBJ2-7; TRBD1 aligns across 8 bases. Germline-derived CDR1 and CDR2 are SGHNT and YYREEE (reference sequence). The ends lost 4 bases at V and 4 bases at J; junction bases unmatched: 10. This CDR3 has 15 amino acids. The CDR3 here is CASSPPGTGLYEQYF. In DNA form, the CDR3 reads TGTGCCAGCAGCCCCCCCGGGACAGGACTTTACGAGCAGTACTTC. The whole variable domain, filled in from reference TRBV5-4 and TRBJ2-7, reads ETGVTQSPTHLIKTRGQQVTLRCSSQSGHNTVSWYQQALGQGPQFIFQYYREEENGRGNFPPRFSGLQFPNYSSELNVNALELDDSALYLCASSPPGTGLYEQYFGPGTRLTVT.

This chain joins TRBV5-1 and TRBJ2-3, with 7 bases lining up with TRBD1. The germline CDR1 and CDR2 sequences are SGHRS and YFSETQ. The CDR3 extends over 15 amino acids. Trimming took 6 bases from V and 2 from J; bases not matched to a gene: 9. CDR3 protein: CASTPTGVITDTQYF. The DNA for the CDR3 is TGCGCCAGCACCCCAACAGGGGTTATCACAGATACGCAGTATTTT.

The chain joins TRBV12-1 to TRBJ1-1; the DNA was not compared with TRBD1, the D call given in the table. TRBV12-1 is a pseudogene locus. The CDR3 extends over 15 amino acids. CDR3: CASTSRDRQNTEAFF. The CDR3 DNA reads TGTGCCAGCACCTCTCGGGACAGACAAAACACTGAAGCTTTCTTT.

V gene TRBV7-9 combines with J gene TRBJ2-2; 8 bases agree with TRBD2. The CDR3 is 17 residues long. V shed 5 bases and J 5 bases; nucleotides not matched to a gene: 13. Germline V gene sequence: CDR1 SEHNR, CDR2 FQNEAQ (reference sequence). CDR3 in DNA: TGTGCCAGCAGCCCGGGGCCGCCGCGGGGGGAGACCGGGGAGCTGTTTTTT. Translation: CASSPGPPRGETGELFF.

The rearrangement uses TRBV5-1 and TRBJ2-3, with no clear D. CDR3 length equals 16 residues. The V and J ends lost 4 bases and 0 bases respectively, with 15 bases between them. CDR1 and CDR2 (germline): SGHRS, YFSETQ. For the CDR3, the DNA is TGCGCCAGCAGCCGCTTAGCTGCGCAAAGCACAGATACGCAGTATTTT. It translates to CASSRLAAQSTDTQYF.

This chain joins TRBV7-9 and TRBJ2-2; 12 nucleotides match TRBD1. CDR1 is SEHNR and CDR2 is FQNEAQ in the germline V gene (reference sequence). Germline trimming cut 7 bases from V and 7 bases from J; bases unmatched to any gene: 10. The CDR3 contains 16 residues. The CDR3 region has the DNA TGTGCCAGCAACGACGACCGGGACAGGGGGCTCGGGGAGCTGTTTTTT. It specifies CASNDDRDRGLGELFF.

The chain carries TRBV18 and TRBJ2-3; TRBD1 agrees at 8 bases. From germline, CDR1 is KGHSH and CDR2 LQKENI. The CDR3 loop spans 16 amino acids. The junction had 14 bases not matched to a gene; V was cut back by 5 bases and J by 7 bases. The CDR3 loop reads CASSSGTGGLLNTQYF. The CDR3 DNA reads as TGTGCCAGCTCATCCGGGACAGGAGGGTTGTTAAATACGCAGTATTTT.

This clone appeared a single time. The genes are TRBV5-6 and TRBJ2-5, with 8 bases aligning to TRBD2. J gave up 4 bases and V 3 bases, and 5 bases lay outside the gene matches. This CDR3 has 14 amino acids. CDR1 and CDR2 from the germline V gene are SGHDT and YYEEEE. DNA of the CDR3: TGTGCCAGCAGCTGGACTAGCACGAGAGAGACCCAGTACTTC. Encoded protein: CASSWTSTRETQYF.

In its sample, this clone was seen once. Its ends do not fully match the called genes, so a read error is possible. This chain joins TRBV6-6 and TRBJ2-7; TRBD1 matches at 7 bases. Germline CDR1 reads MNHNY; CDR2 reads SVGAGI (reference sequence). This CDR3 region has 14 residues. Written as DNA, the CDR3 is TGTGCCAGCAGGGGGACAGATTATGTCTACGGGCAGTACTTC. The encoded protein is CASRGTDYVYGQYF.

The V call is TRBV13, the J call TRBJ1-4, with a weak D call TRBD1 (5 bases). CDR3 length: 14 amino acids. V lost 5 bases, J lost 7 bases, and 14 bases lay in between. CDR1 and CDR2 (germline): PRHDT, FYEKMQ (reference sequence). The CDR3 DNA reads TGTGCCAGCAGCGACCCTAGTCAGGGTGAAAAACTGTTTTTT. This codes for CASSDPSQGEKLFF.